These 22 T cell receptor beta chains share one sample of origin, sequenced in a study of T cell responses to AZD1222 COVID-19 vaccine (dated by TCRdb to the early 2020s). This specimen's time point label, per the study, means: baseline before first vaccination. Libraries were prepared through the immunoSEQ multiplex PCR assay. The table comes from immuneACCESS by way of TCRdb, which keeps in-frame sequences with V and J called. Part of the clones is missing from these tables; in studies checked, under half for an unresolved V gene and the rest for unknown reasons. The sample table records around 130,000 clones; 85% to 95% of these occur just once. Roughly 1% of the sample belongs to the ten largest clones. The sample consisted of peripheral blood, taken on day 0 of AZD1222 vaccination. The receptors originated from an adult in good health.

The chain has TRBV18 and TRBJ1-2; 7 bases line up with TRBD1. The CDR3 length is 14 residues. V shed 3 bases and J 2 bases; nucleotides not matched to a gene: 3. CDR1 is KGHSH and CDR2 is LQKENI in the germline V gene. The CDR3 DNA reads TGTGCCAGCTCACCTCTACAGGGGAACTATGGCTACACCTTC. It specifies CASSPLQGNYGYTF.

This rearrangement joins TRBV13 to TRBJ1-1, with 7 bases aligning to TRBD1. With 1 base clipped from V and 0 bases from J, the junction kept 5 bases outside the gene matches. This CDR3 has 16 amino acids. Germline V gene lookup returns CDR1 PRHDT and CDR2 FYEKMQ (reference sequence). The CDR3 sequence: CASSLEGQEMNTEAFF. The DNA for the CDR3 is TGTGCCAGCAGCTTAGAAGGACAGGAGATGAACACTGAAGCTTTCTTT. The variable domain in full, with the rest retrieved from reference TRBV13 and TRBJ1-1, is AAGVIQSPRHLIKEKRETATLKCYPIPRHDTVYWYQQGPGQDPQFLISFYEKMQSDKGSIPDRFSAQQFSDYHSELNMSSLELGDSALYFCASSLEGQEMNTEAFFGQGTRLTVV.

The chain links TRBV29-1 to TRBJ1-2, with TRBD1 matching 7 bases. Germline V gene data show CDR1 as SQVTM and CDR2 as ANQGSEA. CDR3 length: 12 residues. J lost 2 bases, V lost 6 bases, and 3 bases had no gene match. CDR3 loop: CSVLTGNYGYTF. The CDR3 bases are TGCAGCGTGTTGACAGGGAACTATGGCTACACCTTC.

The gene calls are TRBV5-5 and TRBJ1-4; D gene unclear. V shed 5 bases and J shed 5 bases, with 19 bases lying between them. This CDR3 is 16 amino acids long. Germline assignment: CDR1 SGHKS and CDR2 YYEKEE (reference sequence). The CDR3 region is CASSQGRPYENEKLFF. The CDR3 region has the DNA TGTGCCAGCAGTCAAGGCCGTCCATATGAGAATGAAAAACTGTTTTTT.

This sequence joins TRBV29-1 and TRBJ2-5; unclear D gene. Per the germline V gene, CDR1 is SQVTM and CDR2 is ANQGSEA. Trimming removed 1 base from V and 2 bases from J, with 2 bases in between. The CDR3 length is 11 residues. DNA of the CDR3: TGCAGCGTTGAAGTACAAGAGACCCAGTACTTC. As protein: CSVEVQETQYF.

The chain has TRBV11-1 and TRBJ2-3; D is unclear. The germline V gene encodes CDR1 SGHAT and CDR2 FQDESV (reference sequence). This CDR3 has 12 residues. Trimming left V 5 bases short and J 6 bases short, with 9 bases between. CDR3 sequence reads: CASSPTLDTQYF. CDR3 sequence (DNA): TGTGCCAGCAGCCCGACTCTGGATACGCAGTATTTT.

The genes are TRBV4-1 and TRBJ2-1; D may be TRBD1 or TRBD2 (6 bases each). The CDR3 has 15 residues. V was cut by 4 bases and J by 4 bases, with 14 bases left in between. CDR1 and CDR2 (germline): MGHRA, YSYEKL. In DNA form, the CDR3 reads TGCGCCAGCAGCCCGTTTCCGGGGGCTTACAATGAGCAGTTCTTC. This sequence encodes CASSPFPGAYNEQFF.

The chain links TRBV4-1 to TRBJ1-4; D remains ambiguous. CDR3 length: 14 amino acids. Germline V gene sequence: CDR1 MGHRA, CDR2 YSYEKL. V lost 0 bases and J lost 11, with 13 bases in between. The chain's CDR3 is CASSQDVAGWKLFF. CDR3 nucleotides: TGCGCCAGCAGCCAAGATGTGGCGGGTTGGAAACTGTTTTTT.

The chain recombines TRBV27 with TRBJ2-5; D possibly matches TRBD1 or TRBD2 (6 bases each). With 5 bases removed from V and 5 bases from J, the gap between germline ends came to 12 bases. Germline V lookup: CDR1 MNHEY, CDR2 SMNVEV (reference sequence). The CDR3 is 13 residues long. In DNA, the CDR3 is TGTGCCAGCAGTATTCTAGGGGGGGAGACCCAGTACTTC. It specifies CASSILGGETQYF.

J is TRBJ1-5 and V is TRBV6-5; the D gene is possibly TRBD1 (6 bases). CDR1 and CDR2 from the germline V gene are MNHEY and SVGAGI. CDR3 length equals 14 residues. Trimming pared 6 bases from V and 6 bases from J, leaving 15 bases between. CDR3 region: CASRYREGGQPQHF. The CDR3, as DNA: TGTGCCAGCAGGTACAGGGAGGGAGGTCAGCCCCAGCATTTT.

This chain links TRBV4-1 with TRBJ1-2; 7 positions match TRBD1. The trim removed 1 base at V and 2 bases at J, leaving 10 bases unmatched. CDR3 length: 17 residues. The germline V gene encodes CDR1 MGHRA and CDR2 YSYEKL. The CDR3 bases are TGCGCCAGCAGCCAAGGGTATAAGGGGGCAGGGAACTATGGCTACACCTTC. Its protein is CASSQGYKGAGNYGYTF.

The chain employs TRBV6-5 and TRBJ2-1; perhaps TRBD2 as D (5 bases). There are 14 residues in the CDR3. Per the germline V gene, CDR1 is MNHEY and CDR2 is SVGAGI. V was cut by 6 bases and J by 5 bases, with 14 bases left in between. Here the CDR3 reads CASSRGLEHNEQFF. For the CDR3, the DNA is TGTGCCAGCAGCCGCGGACTGGAACACAATGAGCAGTTCTTC.

This clone was picked up one time. The V and J genes are TRBV7-9 and TRBJ1-6; D is uncertain. The CDR3 loop spans 12 amino acids. Germline CDR1 SEHNR, CDR2 FQNEAQ (reference sequence). Trimming pared 7 bases from V and 10 bases from J, leaving 11 bases between. The DNA for the CDR3 is TGTGCCAGCACCCTAGTTAACTCACCCCTCCACTTT. It codes for CASTLVNSPLHF. Filled out from reference TRBV7-9 and TRBJ1-6, the complete variable domain reads DTGVSQNPRHKITKRGQNVTFRCDPISEHNRLYWYRQTLGQGPEFLTYFQNEAQLEKSRLLSDRFSAERPKGSFSTLEIQRTEQGDSAMYLCASTLVNSPLHFGNGTRLTVT.

This clone was recorded only once. This chain uses TRBV5-1 with TRBJ2-3, with D possibly matching TRBD1 (5 bases). CDR1 is SGHRS and CDR2 is YFSETQ in the germline V gene. V shed 2 bases and J shed 0 bases, with 10 bases lying between them. The CDR3 runs 15 residues. CDR3 nucleotide sequence: TGCGCCAGCAGCTTTGGCCAGGGAAGCACAGATACGCAGTATTTT. Protein sequence: CASSFGQGSTDTQYF.

The rearrangement links TRBV10-3 to TRBJ1-3, with D maybe TRBD1 (5 bases). V lost 3 bases and J lost 0, with 12 bases in between. CDR1 ENHRY and CDR2 SYGVKD come from the germline V gene. This CDR3 has 16 amino acids. The CDR3 loop reads CAISDPTVASGNTIYF. The CDR3, as DNA: TGTGCCATCAGTGATCCGACAGTAGCCTCTGGAAACACCATATATTTT.

The chain links TRBV7-9 to TRBJ1-2; perhaps TRBD1 as D (5 bases). The V end lost 0 bases, the J end lost 0 bases, and 11 bases lay between the germline ends. Germline-derived CDR1 and CDR2 are SEHNR and FQNEAQ (reference sequence). The length of the CDR3 is 16 residues. For the CDR3, the DNA is TGTGCCAGCAGCTTAGCCGGACGGGACGCTAACTATGGCTACACCTTC. Residues: CASSLAGRDANYGYTF.

The chain has TRBV3-1 (or the pseudogene TRBV3-2) and TRBJ1-2; perhaps TRBD1 as D (5 bases). V was clipped by 6 bases and J by 4 bases, with 9 bases between them. Germline V gene sequence: CDR1 LGHDT, CDR2 YNNKEL (reference sequence). The length of the CDR3 is 12 residues. The chain's CDR3 is CASRQTGYGYTF. CDR3 coding DNA: TGTGCCAGCAGACAAACAGGCTATGGCTACACCTTC.

The rearrangement joins TRBV7-9 to TRBJ1-1; possibly TRBD1 for D (6 bases). CDR1 SEHNR and CDR2 FQNEAQ come from the germline V gene (reference sequence). The CDR3 length is 17 residues. Trimming pared 7 bases from V and 6 bases from J, leaving 27 bases between. The CDR3 DNA reads TGTGCCAGCACGACGATCCGGGACACCGTCCGAGGAGCTGAAGCTTTCTTT. It specifies CASTTIRDTVRGAEAFF.

The gene calls are TRBV5-1 and TRBJ2-5; D is uncertain. There are 12 residues in the CDR3. CDR1 and CDR2 (germline): SGHRS, YFSETQ. With 4 bases removed from V and 5 bases from J, the gap between germline ends came to 9 bases. The chain's CDR3 is CASSIGPETQYF. The CDR3 DNA follows: TGCGCCAGCAGCATTGGCCCGGAGACCCAGTACTTC.

The chain links TRBV5-6 to TRBJ1-1; a possible D gene is TRBD1 (5 bases). The length of the CDR3 is 18 residues. CDR1 and CDR2 (germline): SGHDT, YYEEEE. V was cut by 0 bases and J by 0 bases, with 18 bases left in between. This chain's CDR3 is CASSLVGASAVLNTEAFF. The CDR3 nucleotides read TGTGCCAGCAGCTTGGTCGGGGCTTCGGCCGTGCTGAACACTGAAGCTTTCTTT.

J is TRBJ1-1 and V is TRBV7-9; D not resolved. Trimming stripped 5 bases from V and 5 bases from J, with 21 bases between. The CDR3 has 16 residues. Per the germline V gene, CDR1 is SEHNR and CDR2 is FQNEAQ (reference sequence). The CDR3 reads CASSPRGRAGETEAFF. CDR3 DNA sequence: TGTGCCAGCAGCCCGCGCGGGCGGGCCGGGGAGACTGAAGCTTTCTTT.

The chain carries TRBV12-5 and TRBJ1-2; D is undetermined. Germline V gene data show CDR1 as LGHNT and CDR2 as FRNRAP. The CDR3 consists of 11 residues. The V gene lost 0 bases and the J gene lost 7 bases, with 3 bases spanning the gap. CDR3 nucleotide sequence: TGTGCTAGTGGTTTGGTAGGTGGCTACACCTTC. Residues: CASGLVGGYTF.